This T cell receptor (beta chain) comes out of a study of regulatory T cells in long-lasting Graves disease. Study-level findings and limits: Persistent disease showed a preference for TRBV28, TRBJ1-2 and TRBJ2-5. It was peripheral blood alone, not thyroid tissue, that was studied. Persistent patients shared more public clonotypes (under 3,000) than newly diagnosed patients (about 970).

With iRepertoire HTBI primers and Arm-PCR of CDR3 regions, TCR beta libraries were built. Each CDR3 protein gets one entry after TCRdb re-called the multiplex PCR reads with MiXCR. Among roughly 410,000 distinct CDR3 sequences listed, 15% were seen once. Germline CDR1 reads MGHDK; CDR2 reads SYGVNS. CDR3 size: 14 residues. The V end lost 3 bases, the J end lost 2 bases, and 11 bases lay between the germline ends. This clonotype has more than one count but fewer than ten. Its antigen is unknown. This sample's time point: newly diagnosed GD, antithyroid drugs for less than 3 months. RNA from PBMCs was the source of the TCR library. The sample was also reused in another study, on T cells in Graves' hyperthyroidism and ophthalmopathy. That paper notes: The TCR CDR3 first-round RT-PCR relied on the HTBI primer set.

Sample: peripheral blood mononuclear cells (PBMCs), taken at new diagnosis, from a patient treated with antithyroid drugs. This TCR was sampled from a middle-aged woman with Graves disease. The chain couples TRBV25-1 to TRBJ2-7; no reliable D call. The CDR3 region has the DNA TGTGCCAGCAGTGATGACCAGAAGGCCTACGAGCAGTACTTC. As protein: CASSDDQKAYEQYF.